The next 23 T cell receptor beta chains were all read from a single sample in a study of human T cells and chemical hapten exposure. Time point: patch test 1, 2 weeks after DPC sensitization. The sample's treatment: therapeutic diphenylcyclopropenone sensitization with weekly scalp DPC. TCRdb reanalysed the RACE reads using MiXCR and keeps one entry per CDR3 protein. Of 75,000 to 95,000 distinct CDR3 sequences in the sample, about 11% were seen once. Sequencing was performed on whole blood, taken in connection with sensitization to the hapten diphenylcyclopropenone (DPC). The source is a woman aged 60-70 years with alopecia areata. Some clones in this sample may be carry-over from other donors' samples.

This clonotype was observed at least ten times. The chain combines TRBV3-1 with TRBJ2-2, with D uncertain. In germline, CDR1 is LGHDT, CDR2 YNNKEL (reference sequence). V was clipped by 4 bases and J by 6 bases, with 12 bases between them. The CDR3 consists of 14 residues. CDR3 nucleotides: TGTGCCAGCAGCCCTACGGGCTGGGCCGGGGAGCTGTTTTTT. Translation gives CASSPTGWAGELFF.

In the case of this clonotype: A much more abundant neighbour one base away suggests this may be a read error. The CDR3 DNA reads TGCAGTGCTACGGGACAGGTGAATGGAGTAATGTACACCGGGGAGCTGTTTTTT. Its translation: CSATGQVNGVMYTGELFF. The chain recombines TRBV20-1 with TRBJ2-2; TRBD1 agrees at 8 bases. With 4 bases clipped from V and 3 bases from J, the junction kept 16 bases outside the gene matches. CDR3 length equals 18 residues. Germline V gene lookup returns CDR1 DFQATT and CDR2 SNEGSKA (reference sequence).

This clonotype was recorded only once. This rearrangement joins TRBV4-2 to TRBJ2-3, with 8 nucleotides matching TRBD2. Trimming removed 0 bases from V and 2 bases from J; junction bases left unmatched: 7. The CDR3 runs 17 residues. Germline CDR1 reads LGHNA; CDR2 reads YNFKEQ. For the CDR3, the DNA is TGTGCCAGCAGCCAAGATTACGGGGGGGCCCTCACAGATACGCAGTATTTT. Residues: CASSQDYGGALTDTQYF.

This clonotype was seen only a few times. The gene calls are TRBV24-1 and TRBJ2-3; TRBD2 agrees at 9 bases. With 3 bases clipped from V and 0 bases from J, the junction kept 3 bases outside the gene matches. Germline V gene lookup returns CDR1 KGHDR and CDR2 SFDVKD. This CDR3 has 16 residues. The CDR3 loop is CATSDPSGDSTDTQYF. CDR3 in DNA: TGTGCCACCAGTGATCCTAGCGGGGATAGCACAGATACGCAGTATTTT.

This chain joins TRBV13 and TRBJ2-1, with 7 bases fitting TRBD2. The trim removed 7 bases at V and 3 bases at J, leaving 9 bases unmatched. Germline CDR1 PRHDT, CDR2 FYEKMQ (reference sequence). The CDR3 length is 15 residues. CDR3: CASTERGRYYNEQFF. CDR3 DNA: TGTGCCAGCACCGAGCGGGGACGGTACTACAATGAGCAGTTCTTC.

The DNA of the CDR3 is TGTGCCAGCAGTTGGGACAGGGAGAAGAGCTCCTACGAGCAGTACTTC. Translated, it gives CASSWDREKSSYEQYF. The chain links TRBV6-5 to TRBJ2-7, with 9 bases matching TRBD1. J gave up 0 bases and V 4 bases, and 7 bases lay outside the gene matches. Germline CDR1 reads MNHEY; CDR2 reads SVGAGI. CDR3 length: 16 residues.

This clonotype has just a few counts. CDR3 sequence: CASSPGQGGSGANVLTF. CDR3 in DNA: TGTGCCAGCAGCCCAGGACAGGGGGGCTCTGGGGCCAACGTCCTGACTTTC. The V and J genes are TRBV9 and TRBJ2-6; 10 bases match TRBD1. This CDR3 spans 17 amino acids. V trimming: 4 bases; J trimming: 0 bases; junction bases outside the gene matches: 4. CDR1 and CDR2 (germline): SGDLS, YYNGEE.

V is TRBV6-2 or TRBV6-3 and J is TRBJ1-2; TRBD1 might be the D (6 bases). This CDR3 has 14 residues. From germline, CDR1 is MNHEY and CDR2 SVGEGT. V was pared by 7 bases and J by 3 bases, with 15 bases between. The CDR3 region has the DNA TGTGCCAGCACCAGAAGGGGGGGCGACTATGGCTACACCTTC. Translated: CASTRRGGDYGYTF.

In its sample, this clonotype was seen a few times. The chain combines TRBV3-1 with TRBJ1-1, with D unclear. The germline V gene encodes CDR1 LGHDT and CDR2 YNNKEL (reference sequence). Trimming cost V 4 bases and J 0 bases, with 15 bases left between them. The CDR3 has 16 residues. CDR3 bases: TGTGCCAGCAGCCTACGCGGACGGAGACTGAACACTGAAGCTTTCTTT. As protein: CASSLRGRRLNTEAFF.

The CDR3 nucleotides read TGCAGTGCTAGGCTCCCAGGGGCCCCTAACTATGGCTACACCTTC. Translation: CSARLPGAPNYGYTF. The chain uses TRBV20-1 and TRBJ1-2; tentative D call: TRBD1 (6 bases). Germline-derived CDR1 and CDR2 are DFQATT and SNEGSKA (reference sequence). V was shortened by 3 bases and J by 0 bases, with 14 bases between the two germline ends. The CDR3 is 15 amino acids.

The chain carries TRBV4-1 and TRBJ2-1; maybe TRBD1 (6 bases). Germline-derived CDR1 and CDR2 are MGHRA and YSYEKL. The V end lost 0 bases, the J end lost 0 bases, and 9 bases lay between the germline ends. The CDR3 loop spans 16 amino acids. The CDR3 nucleotides are TGCGCCAGCAGCCAAGACCGGACAGCCTCCTACAATGAGCAGTTCTTC. Translated: CASSQDRTASYNEQFF.

The gene calls are TRBV11-2 and TRBJ2-7; perhaps D is TRBD1 or TRBD2 (5 bases each). The germline V gene encodes CDR1 SGHAT and CDR2 FQNNGV. V was shortened by 8 bases and J by 7 bases, with 18 bases between the two germline ends. The CDR3 is made up of 13 amino acids. CDR3 protein: CASRFWDQMEQYF. Written as DNA, the CDR3 is TGTGCCAGCCGGTTCTGGGACCAAATGGAGCAGTACTTC.

This clonotype was found a few times. The J gene is TRBJ2-2, the V gene TRBV12-3 or TRBV12-4, with TRBD2 as a possible D gene (6 bases). This CDR3 contains 18 residues. Between the trimmed V and J ends, which lost 6 bases and 0 bases, there was a span of 20 bases. The CDR3 region is CASSPLRGGVSNTGELFF. CDR3 in DNA: TGTGCCAGCAGCCCACTCCGTGGCGGGGTATCGAACACCGGGGAGCTGTTTTTT.

V usage is TRBV7-9 and J usage is TRBJ2-7; D may match TRBD1 or TRBD2 (5 bases each). CDR3 length: 15 amino acids. Germline V CDR1 and CDR2: SEHNR, FQNEAQ (reference sequence). With 4 bases removed from V and 3 bases from J, the gap between germline ends came to 16 bases. CDR3 DNA sequence: TGTGCCAGCAGCTCCGCTTCCGGGGCCAACTACGAGCAGTACTTC. This codes for CASSSASGANYEQYF.

This clonotype was seen ten or more times. This rearrangement joins TRBV5-1 to TRBJ2-1; D is ambiguous. There are 13 residues in the CDR3. Between the trimmed V and J ends, which lost 2 bases and 6 bases, there was a span of 9 bases. In germline, CDR1 is SGHRS, CDR2 YFSETQ. Here the CDR3 reads CASSLSWGNEQFF. CDR3 nucleotide sequence: TGCGCCAGCAGCTTATCCTGGGGCAATGAGCAGTTCTTC.

The gene calls are TRBV7-3 and TRBJ1-1; 7 bases line up with TRBD1. Trimming at V came to 5 bases and at J to 10 bases, leaving 10 bases not matched to a gene. From germline, CDR1 is SGHTA and CDR2 FQGTGA. The CDR3 length is 13 residues. CDR3 in DNA: TGTGCCAGCAGCCAAGGGACAGATAAAACAGCTTTCTTT. It encodes CASSQGTDKTAFF.

This clonotype was seen repeatedly, ten times or more. The rearrangement joins TRBV6-6 to TRBJ1-6; perhaps TRBD1 as D (6 bases). V was clipped by 5 bases and J by 0 bases, with 20 bases between them. CDR3 size: 19 residues. Germline-derived CDR1 and CDR2 are MNHNY and SVGAGI (reference sequence). The CDR3: CASSPGQQGRSSYNSPLHF. The CDR3 coding sequence is TGTGCCAGCAGTCCCGGACAGCAGGGCCGAAGCTCCTATAATTCACCCCTCCACTTT.

CDR3 sequence: CATTTGVANTEAFF. The CDR3 DNA reads as TGTGCCACCACGACAGGGGTAGCGAACACTGAAGCTTTCTTT. The V call is TRBV2, the J call TRBJ1-1, with 8 bases aligning to TRBD1. Germline loops: CDR1 SNHLY, CDR2 FYNNEI. The V segment lost 10 bases and the J segment 1 base; nucleotides outside the gene matches: 8. This CDR3 region has 14 residues.

This clonotype was counted at least ten times. The chain carries TRBV7-9 and TRBJ1-1; D call uncertain. The CDR3 is 12 residues long. Trimming removed 3 bases at V and 5 bases at J, with 7 bases between. CDR1 is SEHNR, CDR2 FQNEAQ, per germline (reference sequence). The CDR3 spells CASSFSDTEAFF. The CDR3 region has the DNA TGTGCCAGCAGCTTCTCGGATACTGAAGCTTTCTTT.

This clonotype showed up many times. The chain links TRBV12-3 or TRBV12-4 to TRBJ1-2; D is undetermined. The CDR3 runs to 14 residues. With 2 bases removed from V and 2 bases from J, the gap between germline ends came to 9 bases. The CDR3 region is CASSLPPENYGYTF. In nucleotides, the CDR3 is TGTGCCAGCAGTTTACCCCCGGAGAACTATGGCTACACCTTC.

This chain joins TRBV14 and TRBJ2-2, with 10 bases matching TRBD1. CDR3 length equals 15 residues. With 4 bases clipped from V and 7 bases from J, the junction kept 6 bases outside the gene matches. Germline V gives CDR1 SGHDN, CDR2 FVKESK. CDR3 loop: CASSLRTGGFGELFF. The CDR3 DNA is TGTGCCAGCAGCCTAAGGACAGGGGGTTTCGGGGAGCTGTTTTTT.

This clonotype was counted at least ten times. The gene calls are TRBV6-5 and TRBJ1-2; D not resolved. The CDR3 sequence is 15 residues long. The germline gives CDR1 MNHEY, CDR2 SVGAGI. V gave up 4 bases and J gave up 7 bases, with 19 bases separating them. CDR3 loop: CASSSTPGLEGGYTF. The CDR3 bases are TGTGCCAGCAGTTCCACCCCGGGTCTTGAAGGTGGCTACACCTTC.

A few counts support this clonotype. The V gene is TRBV6-6, the J gene TRBJ2-1, with TRBD1 matching over 7 bases. CDR1 is MNHNY and CDR2 is SVGAGI in the germline V gene (reference sequence). The CDR3 runs to 14 residues. V shed 5 bases and J 5 bases; nucleotides not matched to a gene: 6. The CDR3 region has the DNA TGTGCCAGCAGTATCCGACAGGGTGACAATGAGCAGTTCTTC. Translating it yields CASSIRQGDNEQFF.